The clone carrying this T cell receptor (beta chain) was counted a few times. Its matching antigen is unknown. This entry belongs to a study of cytomegalovirus exposure and HLA in healthy donors. Regarding the study as a whole: A link between a missense DCLRE1C variant and TCR beta V- and J-gene trimming emerged from a later analysis. CMV serostatus was the sole immune exposure information available. A later analysis associated 16,000 or so TCR beta sequences with HLA alleles at a 0.05 false discovery rate.

With 60 Vbeta and 13 Jbeta primers, the PCR was carried out. Sequencing was performed with immunoSEQ multiplex PCR; in TCRdb, only in-frame clones are kept and a portion is missing. The sample lists fewer than 250,000 clones, about 74% occurring once. When sampled, the donors appeared nominally healthy, though they likely had unrecorded immune exposures. The sequenced sample was PBMCs. The clonotype originates from a man aged 40-49 years in good health and CMV-seronegative.

The CDR3 here is CASSLGDTYEQYF. CDR3 sequence (DNA): TGCGCCAGCAGCTTGGGGGACACCTACGAGCAGTACTTC. The chain links TRBV5-1 to TRBJ2-7; a weak D match, TRBD1 (6 bases). CDR1 is SGHRS, CDR2 YFSETQ, per germline. The V gene lost 0 bases and the J gene lost 2 bases, with 6 bases spanning the gap. The CDR3 consists of 13 residues.